This record concerns one TCR beta chain sequence. What it recognizes is unknown. This sample was taken from a study of glioma-infiltrating T cells. Regarding the study as a whole: Very few CDR3 sequences were shared between tissue and blood.

Using RNA template, CDR3s of TCR alpha and beta were amplified with iRepertoire arm-PCR. Tissue mRNA or PBMC total RNA, roughly 100-400 ng, went into one-step reverse transcription and amplification. TCRdb passed the multiplex PCR reads through MiXCR, listing each CDR3 protein once. The sample yields about 380,000 distinct CDR3 sequences, roughly two fifths seen once. The receptor's source is a human donor with low-grade glioma or glioblastoma, undergoing nonglioma brain surgery, or in good health (not recorded which). Sequencing was done on a sample of glioma tissue, nonneoplastic brain tissue, or PBMCs (not recorded which).

CDR3 residues: CSAEGRGGNSPLHF. DNA for the CDR3: TGCAGTGCTGAGGGCAGGGGAGGCAATTCACCCCTCCACTTT. This chain uses TRBV20-1 with TRBJ1-6; the D gene is possibly TRBD1 (6 bases). The CDR3 totals 14 residues. Germline V gives CDR1 DFQATT, CDR2 SNEGSKA (reference sequence). The germline V and J ends were trimmed by 5 bases and 7 bases, with 15 bases remaining between them.